Listed here are 24 T cell receptor beta chains from one sample, sequenced in a study of T cell changes during pregnancy in multiple sclerosis. Measured with immunoSEQ multiplex PCR; TCRdb has only the in-frame clones, and not every one. The sample lists tens of thousands of clones; about 93% were seen once. The source was CD4+ T cells from peripheral blood mononuclear cells, collected in the second trimester of pregnancy. The receptors shown here come from a female donor with multiple sclerosis, enrolled in a pregnancy study.

This chain connects TRBV13 to TRBJ2-3, with D perhaps TRBD2 (6 bases). Germline CDR1 reads PRHDT; CDR2 reads FYEKMQ (reference sequence). This CDR3 spans 14 amino acids. Trimming stripped 5 bases from V and 4 bases from J, with 13 bases between. The CDR3 loop reads CASSPRTGADTQYF. CDR3 bases: TGTGCCAGCAGCCCCAGGACGGGGGCAGATACGCAGTATTTT.

CDR3 bases: TGTGCCAGCAGGGCGAGCGTGGGGGGTACTAAAAACATTCAGTACTTC. It yields the protein CASRASVGGTKNIQYF. This rearrangement joins TRBV2 to TRBJ2-4; weak D call: TRBD2 (6 bases). Per the germline V gene, CDR1 is SNHLY and CDR2 is FYNNEI. There are 16 residues in the CDR3. Trimming stripped 6 bases from V and 4 bases from J, with 19 bases between.

CDR3 residues: CASRTVTLNTGELFF. In DNA, the CDR3 is TGTGCCAGCAGAACCGTGACACTGAACACCGGGGAGCTGTTTTTT. This chain connects TRBV6-1 to TRBJ2-2; D call uncertain. The germline gives CDR1 MNHNS, CDR2 SASEGT. V dropped 6 bases and J dropped 1 base, with 12 bases sitting between them. CDR3 length equals 15 residues.

The chain links TRBV5-4 to TRBJ1-1, with TRBD1 matching 8 bases. CDR1 and CDR2 from the germline V gene are SGHNT and YYREEE (reference sequence). Trimming took 0 bases from V and 10 from J; bases not matched to a gene: 5. The CDR3 consists of 13 residues. CDR3 coding DNA: TGTGCCAGCAGCTTGGTTTCAGGGGGCGCAGCTTTCTTT. It specifies CASSLVSGGAAFF.

The chain employs TRBV11-1 and TRBJ2-5, with 9 bases that match TRBD2. Trimming removed 5 bases from V and 1 base from J; junction bases left unmatched: 8. Germline V gives CDR1 SGHAT, CDR2 FQDESV (reference sequence). The CDR3 runs 16 residues. The CDR3 region is CASSPRLAGTQETQYF. CDR3 coding DNA: TGTGCCAGCAGCCCAAGGCTAGCGGGAACCCAAGAGACCCAGTACTTC.

This clone was seen only once. The chain recombines TRBV18 with TRBJ1-4; 9 bases agree with TRBD1. Unmatched junction bases numbered 15, after V lost 3 bases and J lost 7 bases. The CDR3 totals 18 residues. Germline V lookup: CDR1 KGHSH, CDR2 LQKENI. CDR3 bases: TGTGCCAGCTCACCGGCCGGGACAGGGTTCCCCAGGTCTGAAAAACTGTTTTTT. It yields the protein CASSPAGTGFPRSEKLFF.

V and J are TRBV9 and TRBJ1-1; possible D gene TRBD1, 5 bases. V lost 0 bases and J lost 0, with 15 bases in between. Per germline, CDR1 SGDLS and CDR2 YYNGEE. This CDR3 is 17 amino acids long. Here the CDR3 reads CASSVDPGGGMNTEAFF. CDR3 DNA sequence: TGTGCCAGCAGCGTAGACCCGGGGGGGGGAATGAACACTGAAGCTTTCTTT.

The chain is built from TRBV18 and TRBJ1-5, with a tentative D call TRBD1 (6 bases). This CDR3 has 16 amino acids. Trimming stripped 0 bases from V and 3 bases from J, with 12 bases between. Germline loops: CDR1 KGHSH, CDR2 LQKENI. DNA of the CDR3: TGTGCCAGCTCACCACCCCGGACAGCCGACAATCAGCCCCAGCATTTT. Translating gives CASSPPRTADNQPQHF.

The V and J genes are TRBV7-6 and TRBJ2-7, with 8 positions matching TRBD1. V was clipped by 5 bases and J by 3 bases; unmatched bases: 6. The CDR3 extends over 14 amino acids. The V gene's germline CDR1 is SGHVS and CDR2 FNYEAQ. The DNA for the CDR3 is TGTGCCAGCAGCCCGGACAGGGATATCTACGAGCAGTACTTC. Protein product: CASSPDRDIYEQYF.

The CDR3: CASSSGLSTDTQYF. The CDR3 DNA is TGCGCCAGCAGCTCAGGGTTGAGCACAGATACGCAGTATTTT. The gene calls are TRBV10-1 and TRBJ2-3; D is perhaps TRBD1 (5 bases). The V and J ends lost 6 bases and 0 bases respectively, with 10 bases between them. CDR3 size: 14 residues. Germline V gene data show CDR1 as WNHNN and CDR2 as SYGVQD (reference sequence).

Here the CDR3 reads CAWSLTGSGNQPQHF. CDR3 DNA sequence: TGTGCCTGGAGTTTGACAGGGAGTGGCAATCAGCCCCAGCATTTT. The rearrangement uses TRBV30 and TRBJ1-5, with 7 bases matching TRBD1. Germline lookup yields CDR1 GTSNPN and CDR2 SVGIG (reference sequence). V lost 2 bases and J lost 2; bases outside the gene matches: 6. The CDR3 length is 15 residues.

The V call is TRBV20-1, the J call TRBJ1-2; no clear D gene. The CDR3 spans 9 residues. V was pared by 4 bases and J by 8 bases, with 5 bases between. Per the germline V gene, CDR1 is DFQATT and CDR2 is SNEGSKA (reference sequence). The CDR3 DNA is TGCAGTGCTATCCCGGGCTACACCTTC. Translating it yields CSAIPGYTF.

The CDR3 loop reads CASSSLTGSQETQYF. The CDR3 DNA is TGTGCCAGCAGCTCCCTGACAGGAAGCCAAGAGACCCAGTACTTC. V is TRBV5-4 and J is TRBJ2-5, with D possibly TRBD1 on 6 matching bases. CDR3 length: 15 residues. Germline V lookup: CDR1 SGHNT, CDR2 YYREEE (reference sequence). V gave up 3 bases and J gave up 1 base, with 13 bases separating them.

The gene calls are TRBV5-1 and TRBJ2-3; D call uncertain. The germline gives CDR1 SGHRS, CDR2 YFSETQ. The CDR3 spans 12 residues. Trimming stripped 4 bases from V and 6 bases from J, with 9 bases between. The CDR3 sequence: CASSPTEDTQYF. The CDR3 nucleotides read TGCGCCAGCAGCCCTACCGAGGATACGCAGTATTTT.

V gene TRBV5-1 combines with J gene TRBJ1-3; D gene unclear. The CDR3 contains 14 residues. Trimming took off 2 bases at V and 1 base at J, with 7 bases between the two ends. In germline, CDR1 is SGHRS, CDR2 YFSETQ. CDR3 protein: CASSLDYSGNTIYF. CDR3 sequence (DNA): TGCGCCAGCAGCTTAGACTATTCTGGAAACACCATATATTTT.

The chain couples TRBV7-8 to TRBJ1-2; weak D call: TRBD1 (6 bases). Trimming stripped 5 bases from V and 0 bases from J, with 13 bases between. Looked up from germline, CDR1 is SGHVS and CDR2 is FQNEAQ. The CDR3 has 15 residues. CDR3 in amino acids: CASSADRIANYGYTF. The CDR3 coding sequence is TGTGCCAGCAGCGCAGACAGGATTGCTAACTATGGCTACACCTTC.

DNA for the CDR3: TGTGCCATCGCCACAGGGCTAGCCAAAAACATTCAGTACTTC. Translation: CAIATGLAKNIQYF. This sequence joins TRBV6-5 and TRBJ2-4, with D possibly being TRBD1 (6 bases). Germline CDR1 reads MNHEY; CDR2 reads SVGAGI. V lost 10 bases and J 0 bases, leaving 13 bases between the germline ends. The CDR3 consists of 14 residues.

V and J are TRBV6-5 and TRBJ1-3, with 8 bases identical to TRBD1. Germline CDR1 reads MNHEY; CDR2 reads SVGAGI. CDR3 size: 16 residues. V shed 0 bases and J 4 bases; nucleotides not matched to a gene: 5. The CDR3 DNA sequence: TGTGCCAGCAGTTACTCCAGGACAGGGCAAGGAAACACCATATATTTT. This translates into CASSYSRTGQGNTIYF.

The gene calls are TRBV5-1 and TRBJ2-7; TRBD1 matches 7 bases. The V segment lost 4 bases and the J segment 5 bases; nucleotides outside the gene matches: 18. CDR1 is SGHRS and CDR2 is YFSETQ in the germline V gene. The CDR3 has 17 amino acids. For the CDR3, the DNA is TGCGCCAGCAGCGGCTCCGCCAGGGACAGTTCAATCCACGAGCAGTACTTC. Amino acids: CASSGSARDSSIHEQYF. Based on the CDR3 plus reference TRBV5-1 and TRBJ2-7, the full variable domain is KAGVTQTPRYLIKTRGQQVTLSCSPISGHRSVSWYQQTPGQGLQFLFEYFSETQRNKGNFPGRFSGRQFSNSRSEMNVSTLELGDSALYLCASSGSARDSSIHEQYFGPGTRLTVT.

The gene calls are TRBV4-1 and TRBJ1-2; TRBD1 aligns across 9 bases. This CDR3 has 15 residues. Germline CDR1 MGHRA, CDR2 YSYEKL. With 6 bases clipped from V and 8 bases from J, the junction kept 13 bases outside the gene matches. The CDR3 spells CASRGTGTGSRGYTF. Here the CDR3 DNA reads TGCGCCAGCAGAGGAACCGGGACAGGGTCCCGAGGCTACACCTTC.

This chain joins TRBV5-8 and TRBJ1-2; 10 bases line up with TRBD1. The V segment lost 4 bases and the J segment 4 bases; nucleotides outside the gene matches: 13. CDR1 is SGHTS, CDR2 YDEGEE, per germline. The CDR3 consists of 17 residues. In DNA, the CDR3 is TGTGCCAGCAGCCCACGACAGGGGGCGAAAGTGATCTATGGCTACACCTTC. Translated, it gives CASSPRQGAKVIYGYTF.

The rearrangement joins TRBV14 to TRBJ2-3; D is undetermined. The V gene lost 1 base and the J gene lost 8 bases, with 4 bases spanning the gap. There are 11 residues in the CDR3. Germline assignment: CDR1 SGHDN and CDR2 FVKESK. Here the CDR3 reads CASSQGSTQYF. The CDR3 region has the DNA TGTGCCAGCAGCCAAGGTAGTACGCAGTATTTT.

This chain uses TRBV5-6 with TRBJ2-5, with 8 bases fitting TRBD1. Trimming cost V 4 bases and J 1 base; bases outside gene matches: 3. The CDR3 sequence is 14 residues long. Germline V gene lookup returns CDR1 SGHDT and CDR2 YYEEEE. CDR3 loop: CASSTTGVQETQYF. CDR3 DNA: TGTGCCAGCAGCACGACAGGGGTCCAAGAGACCCAGTACTTC. The full variable domain, rest sourced from reference TRBV5-6 and TRBJ2-5, is DAGVTQSPTHLIKTRGQQVTLRCSPKSGHDTVSWYQQALGQGPQFIFQYYEEEERQRGNFPDRFSGHQFPNYSSELNVNALLLGDSALYLCASSTTGVQETQYFGPGTRLLVL.

The chain is built from TRBV7-9 and TRBJ2-3, with D tentatively TRBD2 (5 bases). V was cut by 5 bases and J by 4 bases, with 10 bases left in between. This CDR3 is built from 13 residues. Germline lookup yields CDR1 SEHNR and CDR2 FQNEAQ (reference sequence). CDR3 sequence reads: CASSPRGPDTQYF. DNA for the CDR3: TGTGCCAGCAGCCCCCGCGGGCCAGATACGCAGTATTTT.